This T cell receptor beta chain was sequenced for a study of blood T cells in healthy people across ages. Turning to the study itself: Using template switching, researchers captured about one barcoded beta molecule for each two T cells. General study findings and limits: Per million T cells, the diversity of TCR beta decreased roughly linearly as age advanced. In the absence of known donor CMV status, changes in expanded clonotypes were possibly confounded. With unsorted PBMCs, a conclusive comparison of naive versus antigen-experienced cells was not possible.

A second about 7 to 11 cycle PCR used barcoded and J-beta primers. TCRdb processed the 5' RACE reads anew with MiXCR; each CDR3 protein has one entry. The sample has roughly 1.7 million distinct CDR3 sequences, 34% seen once. As regards this clonotype: The antigen remains undetermined.

Sequenced: blood. The source is a woman in her twenties or thirties in good health.

CDR3 loop: CASSAKTSGNKETQYF. CDR3 DNA sequence: TGTGCCAGCAGCGCAAAGACTAGCGGAAATAAAGAGACCCAGTACTTC. The chain has TRBV9 and TRBJ2-5; 9 bases match TRBD2. Germline V gene data show CDR1 as SGDLS and CDR2 as YYNGEE. CDR3 size: 16 residues. The ends lost 3 bases at V and 3 bases at J; junction bases unmatched: 9. Full variable domain (rest looked up from reference TRBV9 and TRBJ2-5): DSGVTQTPKHLITATGQRVTLRCSPRSGDLSVYWYQQSLDQGLQFLIQYYNGEERAKGNILERFSAQQFPDLHSELNLSSLELGDSALYFCASSAKTSGNKETQYFGPGTRLLVL.